This T cell receptor beta chain was sequenced during a study of shared clonotypes between healthy human individuals. Overall study context: The study drew on two women and three men aged 18 to 49 as donors.

Per germline, CDR1 SGHAT and CDR2 FQNNGV. J gave up 0 bases and V 7 bases, and 3 bases lay outside the gene matches. The CDR3 has 14 amino acids. Profiled with immunoSEQ multiplex PCR; TCRdb holds only in-frame clones, not every one. This table holds 660,000 or so clones, roughly 96% found once. Study-wide findings and caveats: Researchers found naive subsets generally carried larger estimated richness than memory subsets.

This clone was picked up one time. Its antigen is undetermined. Naive-designated CD8 cells lacked CD45RO, were positively enriched for CCR7, and omitted terminally differentiated effector memory CD45RA+ cells. The chain joins TRBV11-2 to TRBJ2-1, with 7 bases that match TRBD2. Sequencing was done on a sample of naive CD8+ T cells sorted from blood. This receptor was identified in a woman aged 30 to 39 in good health. The DNA for the CDR3 is TGTGCCAGCACCCCGGGGGGCTCCTACAATGAGCAGTTCTTC. Translating gives CASTPGGSYNEQFF.